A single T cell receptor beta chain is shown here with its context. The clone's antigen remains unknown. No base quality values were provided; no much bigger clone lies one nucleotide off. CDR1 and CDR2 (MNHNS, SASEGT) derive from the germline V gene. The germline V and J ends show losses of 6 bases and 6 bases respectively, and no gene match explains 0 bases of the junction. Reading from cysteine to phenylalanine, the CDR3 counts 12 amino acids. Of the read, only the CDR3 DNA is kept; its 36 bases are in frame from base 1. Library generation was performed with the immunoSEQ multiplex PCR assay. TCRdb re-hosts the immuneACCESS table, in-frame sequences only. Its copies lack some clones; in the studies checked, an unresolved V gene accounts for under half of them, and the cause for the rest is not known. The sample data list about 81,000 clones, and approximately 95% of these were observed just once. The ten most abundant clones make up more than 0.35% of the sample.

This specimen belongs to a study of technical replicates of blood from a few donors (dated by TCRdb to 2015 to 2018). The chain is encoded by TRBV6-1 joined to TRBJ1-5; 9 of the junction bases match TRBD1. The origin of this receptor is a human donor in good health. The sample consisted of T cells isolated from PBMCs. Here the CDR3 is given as CASRGQGQPQHF. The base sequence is TGTGCCAGCAGGGGACAGGGTCAGCCCCAGCATTTT.